The rows below give T cell receptor beta chains drawn from one sample of a study of shared clonotypes between healthy human individuals. The assay was immunoSEQ multiplex PCR, and TCRdb's table has in-frame clones only and misses some. The sample carries some 2,000,000 clones, roughly 95% recorded once. Source material: naive CD4+ T cells sorted from blood. The receptors originated from a man younger than 30 in good health. Both conserved end residues are part of each CDR3. A D gene is named only where the DNA matches it firmly. The listing skips clone size in some rows; elsewhere it reads once, few, many or a size class.

CDR3	DNA	D	V	J	size
CASSSQGGGNSPLHF	TGTGCCAGCAGTTCCCAGGGAGGTGGGAATTCACCCCTCCACTTT	.	TRBV2	TRBJ1-6	.
CASNGEETQYF	TGTGCCTCCAATGGGGAAGAGACCCAGTACTTC	.	TRBV25-1	TRBJ2-5	.
CASSLYSGGAYNEQFF	TGTGCCAGCAGCTTGTATAGCGGGGGGGCCTACAATGAGCAGTTCTTC	TRBD2	TRBV5-6	TRBJ2-1	.
CASMGTGNQPQHF	TGTGCCAGCATGGGGACAGGGAATCAGCCCCAGCATTTT	TRBD1	TRBV2	TRBJ1-5	.
CASSGRLGVVFYEQYF	TGTGCCAGCAGCGGCCGGTTGGGGGTTGTTTTCTACGAGCAGTACTTC	.	TRBV21-1	TRBJ2-7	.
CASSPGTAYGYTF	TGTGCCAGCAGCCCGGGGACAGCCTATGGCTACACCTTC	TRBD1	TRBV9	TRBJ1-2	.
CASSYSRDPNEKLFF	TGTGCCAGCAGTTACTCGAGGGACCCTAATGAAAAACTGTTTTTT	.	TRBV6-5	TRBJ1-4	.
CASSFGTGEAGTQYF	TGTGCCAGCAGCTTTGGGACAGGGGAGGCCGGGACCCAGTACTTC	TRBD1	TRBV14	TRBJ2-5	once
CASSSTGNFNQPQHF	TGCGCCAGCAGCTCTACAGGGAATTTCAATCAGCCCCAGCATTTT	.	TRBV5-1	TRBJ1-5	.
CASSLGPGGFGTQYF	TGTGCCAGCAGCTTAGGGCCCGGGGGATTCGGGACCCAGTACTTC	.	TRBV7-2	TRBJ2-5	.
CASSETASAGGNTIYF	TGTGCCAGCAGTGAGACGGCCTCGGCGGGAGGAAACACCATATATTTT	.	TRBV2	TRBJ1-3	.
CASREVGGSSYEQYF	TGCGCCAGCAGGGAGGTGGGAGGGAGCTCCTACGAGCAGTACTTC	TRBD2	TRBV4-1	TRBJ2-7	.
CASSDTGTGELFF	TGCGCCAGCAGTGATACAGGGACCGGGGAGCTGTTTTTT	.	TRBV10-2	TRBJ2-2	.
CASSGDRGRFIPYF	TGTGCCAGCAGTGGCGACAGGGGGCGCTTTATCCCGTACTTC	TRBD1	TRBV27	TRBJ2-7	.
CASSPTFLADQETQYF	TGCGCCAGCAGCCCCACTTTCCTAGCGGATCAAGAGACCCAGTACTTC	TRBD2	TRBV5-1	TRBJ2-5	.
CASSPGGAVVNTEAFF	TGCGCCAGCAGCCCCGGGGGCGCGGTCGTTAACACTGAAGCTTTCTTT	.	TRBV4-1	TRBJ1-1	.
CSVEGRFTDTQYF	TGCAGCGTTGAAGGGAGATTCACAGATACGCAGTATTTT	.	TRBV29-1	TRBJ2-3	.
CATSRGNRDREGDYGYTF	TGTGCCACCAGCAGGGGAAACCGGGACAGGGAAGGGGACTATGGCTACACCTTC	TRBD1	TRBV15	TRBJ1-2	.
CASSDGGGANSPLHF	TGTGCCAGCAGTGATGGGGGGGGCGCTAATTCACCCCTCCACTTT	.	TRBV6-4	TRBJ1-6	.
CASTPRQLNYGYTF	TGTGCCAGCACCCCCCGACAGCTGAACTATGGCTACACCTTC	.	TRBV6-6	TRBJ1-2	.
CASSLGGGGYNEQFF	TGTGCCAGCAGCTTAGGAGGAGGGGGCTACAATGAGCAGTTCTTC	.	TRBV7-9	TRBJ2-1	.
CASSLEAGRDGYTF	TGTGCCAGCAGCTTAGAGGCAGGGAGAGACGGCTACACCTTC	.	TRBV11-3	TRBJ1-2	.
CAIRGQGGNTEAFF	TGTGCCATCAGGGGACAGGGTGGGAACACTGAAGCTTTCTTT	TRBD1	TRBV10-3	TRBJ1-1	.
CASSSLRLGVGNTIYF	TGTGCCAGCAGTTCCCTGCGGTTAGGGGTTGGAAACACCATATATTTT	.	TRBV6-5	TRBJ1-3	.
CASSILAGGLSYEQYF	TGTGCCAGCAGCATCTTAGCGGGAGGACTTTCCTACGAGCAGTACTTC	TRBD2	TRBV13	TRBJ2-7	once
CASSPRDGPTYEQYF	TGTGCCAGCAGCCCCCGGGACGGTCCGACCTACGAGCAGTACTTC	.	TRBV7-8	TRBJ2-7	.
CASSSRGLANQETQYF	TGTGCCAGCAGTTCCCGGGGACTAGCGAACCAAGAGACCCAGTACTTC	TRBD2	TRBV27	TRBJ2-5	.
CAWSVDNYGYTF	TGTGCCTGGAGTGTAGATAACTATGGCTACACCTTC	.	TRBV30	TRBJ1-2	.
CASTLAGGGLREQFF	TGTGCCAGCACCCTTGCGGGGGGCGGCCTTCGAGAGCAGTTCTTC	TRBD2	TRBV27	TRBJ2-1	.
CASSLGAVGLQPQHF	TGTGCCAGCAGCTTAGGCGCAGTGGGGCTTCAGCCCCAGCATTTT	.	TRBV7-2	TRBJ1-5	.
CASSYSTGKAEKLFF	TGTGCCAGCAGTTACTCGACAGGGAAGGCAGAAAAACTGTTTTTT	TRBD1	TRBV6-5	TRBJ1-4	.
CASSSGDYKGRLAKNIQYF	TGTGCCAGCAGCTCTGGAGATTACAAGGGCAGGCTAGCCAAAAACATTCAGTACTTC	.	TRBV7-9	TRBJ2-4	.
CASSRTGGDGELFF	TGTGCCAGCAGTCGGACAGGGGGCGACGGGGAGCTGTTTTTT	TRBD1	TRBV6-6	TRBJ2-2	.
CASSLGLGGDQETQYF	TGCGCCAGCAGCTTGGGGTTAGGCGGTGACCAAGAGACCCAGTACTTC	.	TRBV5-1	TRBJ2-5	.
CASSEHPGTGASMNTEAFF	TGTGCCAGCAGTGAACACCCGGGGACAGGGGCTTCGATGAACACTGAAGCTTTCTTT	TRBD1	TRBV27	TRBJ1-1	.
CAISDQISGEKLFF	TGTGCCATCAGTGACCAGATCTCGGGTGAAAAACTGTTTTTT	.	TRBV10-3	TRBJ1-4	.